Presented here are 4 T cell receptor beta chains from one specimen sequenced in a study of human T cells and chemical hapten exposure. Using its own MiXCR run on the RACE reads, TCRdb lists one record per CDR3 protein. Of about 250,000 distinct CDR3 sequences in the sample, 7.5% to 9% were seen once. This sample's time point: pre-sensitization, week 0. Treatment specified: therapeutic diphenylcyclopropenone sensitization with weekly scalp DPC. The sample here was whole blood, taken in connection with sensitization to the hapten diphenylcyclopropenone (DPC). The receptor source for this set is a man aged 18 to 29 with alopecia areata. Some clones in this sample may be carry-over from other donors' samples.

There are a few counts of this clonotype. This chain connects TRBV12-3 or TRBV12-4 to TRBJ2-5, with 10 bases identical to TRBD2. V dropped 4 bases and J dropped 2; count of bases not matched to a gene: 7. The CDR3 sequence is 16 residues long. The CDR3 nucleotides are TGTGCCAGCAGTTCCCGGGCAGCGGGGGGGCAAGAGACCCAGTACTTC. Translated: CASSSRAAGGQETQYF.

In its sample, this clonotype was seen a few times. V usage is TRBV29-1 and J usage is TRBJ2-3, with a weak D call TRBD1 (6 bases). V was cut by 4 bases and J by 2 bases, with 19 bases left in between. Germline-derived CDR1 and CDR2 are SQVTM and ANQGSEA. The CDR3 covers 16 residues. DNA for the CDR3: TGCAGCGTTGTGGGAAAACAGGGCTCCCCCACAGATACGCAGTATTTT. It is translated as CSVVGKQGSPTDTQYF.

CDR3 in DNA: TGCAGCGCAAACAGGGGGCGAGTCACTGAAGCTTTCTTT. Translating gives CSANRGRVTEAFF. The J gene is TRBJ1-1, the V gene TRBV29-1; 9 bases map to TRBD1. The CDR3 consists of 13 residues. CDR1 is SQVTM, CDR2 ANQGSEA, per germline. V was clipped by 7 bases and J by 4 bases; unmatched bases: 7.

This clonotype was seen more than once but under ten times. V is TRBV7-2 and J is TRBJ1-4; D possibly corresponds to TRBD1 (5 bases). The germline V gene encodes CDR1 SGHTA and CDR2 FQGNSA. The CDR3 is 13 residues long. V dropped 2 bases and J dropped 7 bases, with 8 bases sitting between them. The CDR3 spells CASSLFGGEKLFF. CDR3 coding DNA: TGTGCCAGCAGCTTATTCGGGGGTGAAAAACTGTTTTTT.